The 26 T cell receptor beta chains below come from one sample, sequenced in a study of CD8 T cells in ankylosing spondylitis. Findings and limits, study-wide: A motif in TCR beta, a set of under ten highly homologous variants, appeared characteristic of ankylosing spondylitis blood.

For these receptors, no antigen is known. TCRdb used MiXCR to reprocess the 5' RACE reads, holding one entry per CDR3 protein. This sample has under 950,000 distinct CDR3 sequences; under 20% occur once, and the top ten carry 15% to 20%. Specimen: blood, either unsorted or a sorted T cell fraction (not recorded which). These receptors were taken from a male donor with ankylosing spondylitis.

This clonotype was detected only a few times. V usage is TRBV30 and J usage is TRBJ1-5; D ambiguous. Germline-derived CDR1 and CDR2 are GTSNPN and SVGIG (reference sequence). The CDR3 has 15 amino acids. V was cut by 0 bases and J by 0 bases, with 9 bases left in between. The CDR3 DNA sequence: TGTGCCTGGAGTGTAGTATCGGCTAGCAATCAGCCCCAGCATTTT. This gives the protein CAWSVVSASNQPQHF.

This clonotype was detected a few times. The V call is TRBV28, the J call TRBJ1-2; a possible D gene is TRBD1 (6 bases). With 6 bases removed from V and 1 base from J, the gap between germline ends came to 24 bases. Germline CDR1 and CDR2: MDHEN and SYDVKM. The CDR3 has 18 amino acids. The CDR3 region is CASSPTGYRDTLNYGYTF. CDR3 nucleotide sequence: TGTGCCAGCAGCCCAACCGGATACCGGGACACACTTAACTATGGCTACACCTTC.

The chain links TRBV29-1 to TRBJ2-1; D gene ambiguous. This CDR3 is built from 10 residues. Trimming took off 6 bases at V and 7 bases at J, with 7 bases between the two ends. Per the germline V gene, CDR1 is SQVTM and CDR2 is ANQGSEA. In DNA form, the CDR3 reads TGCAGCGTAAACGATAATGAGCAGTTCTTC. Its translation: CSVNDNEQFF.

This chain joins TRBV6-2 or TRBV6-3 and TRBJ2-5; 8 bases are a match to TRBD2. Germline V gene sequence: CDR1 MNHEY, CDR2 SVGEGT. V lost 7 bases and J lost 5; bases outside the gene matches: 12. CDR3 length equals 15 residues. CDR3 in DNA: TGTGCCAGCACCGAACGTAGCGGGGTCCGGGAGACCCAGTACTTC. This encodes CASTERSGVRETQYF.

A few counts support this clonotype. The J gene is TRBJ1-1, the V gene TRBV15, with D possibly matching TRBD1 (5 bases). CDR3 length equals 15 residues. CDR1 and CDR2 from the germline V gene are LNHNV and YYDKDF (reference sequence). V was trimmed by 0 bases and J by 1 base, leaving 9 bases between them. CDR3 DNA sequence: TGTGCCACCAGCAGAGAGGGGGGAAGGAACACTGAAGCTTTCTTT. This gives the protein CATSREGGRNTEAFF.

This clonotype was counted a few times. V is TRBV4-3 and J is TRBJ2-1, with TRBD2 identical over 10 bases. The V gene end was trimmed by 0 bases and the J gene end by 3 bases; junction bases not matched to a gene: 14. The germline V gene encodes CDR1 LGHNA and CDR2 YSLEER. There are 20 residues in the CDR3. The CDR3 loop is CASSQESVAGGPSVYNEQFF. In nucleotides, the CDR3 is TGCGCCAGCAGCCAAGAATCAGTAGCGGGAGGCCCAAGCGTCTACAATGAGCAGTTCTTC.

This clonotype showed up just a few times. The CDR3 sequence is CASSQGPFEAFF. CDR3 in DNA: TGTGCCAGCAGCCAGGGACCTTTCGAAGCTTTCTTT. This chain uses TRBV3-1 with TRBJ1-1, with D perhaps TRBD1 (5 bases). This CDR3 has 12 residues. V was pared by 3 bases and J by 8 bases, with 10 bases between. The germline V gene encodes CDR1 LGHDT and CDR2 YNNKEL (reference sequence).

This clonotype was counted only a few times. This CDR3 is CSVEPGLESNEQFF. As DNA, the CDR3 is TGCAGCGTTGAGCCGGGCCTCGAAAGCAATGAGCAGTTCTTC. The chain uses TRBV29-1 and TRBJ2-1; D not certain. Germline CDR1 is SQVTM and CDR2 is ANQGSEA. Trimming removed 3 bases from V and 6 bases from J, with 15 bases in between. This CDR3 comprises 14 residues.

The CDR3 protein is CASRRGTHGNTIYF. CDR3 DNA: TGTGCCAGCAGGCGCGGGACTCACGGAAACACCATATATTTT. The genes are TRBV6-1 and TRBJ1-3; weak D call: TRBD1 (5 bases). Trimming cost V 6 bases and J 4 bases, with 13 bases left between them. CDR1 and CDR2 (germline): MNHNS, SASEGT. This CDR3 has 14 residues.

This clonotype occurred a few times. This chain links TRBV6-1 with TRBJ2-7; 8 bases fit TRBD2. Germline V gene sequence: CDR1 MNHNS, CDR2 SASEGT. This CDR3 has 14 residues. Losses at the gene ends were 6 bases for V and 4 bases for J; bases not matched to a gene: 8. CDR3 loop: CASRTNGGGYEQYF. The CDR3 DNA is TGTGCCAGCAGGACTAACGGGGGGGGGTACGAGCAGTACTTC.

V gene TRBV30 combines with J gene TRBJ1-2, with 10 bases identical to TRBD1. The trim removed 3 bases at V and 10 bases at J, leaving 14 bases unmatched. Germline values: CDR1 GTSNPN, CDR2 SVGIG (reference sequence). The CDR3 sequence is 15 residues long. The CDR3 DNA follows: TGTGCCTGGAGGAATACGGGTTCCGGGACAGGGGACTACACCTTC. It encodes CAWRNTGSGTGDYTF.

The genes are TRBV7-9 and TRBJ1-1; 7 bases fit TRBD1. The CDR3 is 15 amino acids. Per the germline V gene, CDR1 is SEHNR and CDR2 is FQNEAQ (reference sequence). After removal of 7 bases from V and 0 bases from J, the junction contained 8 bases not matched to a gene. Written as DNA, the CDR3 is TGTGCCAGCACCGGGTTAGGGGGCATGAACACTGAAGCTTTCTTT. It is translated as CASTGLGGMNTEAFF.

This clonotype was seen more than once but under ten times. V and J are TRBV29-1 and TRBJ2-7; D is perhaps TRBD1 (5 bases). Per germline, CDR1 SQVTM and CDR2 ANQGSEA. Trimming removed 4 bases from V and 3 bases from J, with 10 bases in between. This CDR3 region has 12 residues. The CDR3 DNA is TGCAGCGTTGTCAGGGAAGACTACGAGCAGTACTTC. It is translated as CSVVREDYEQYF.

This clonotype was counted only a few times. The chain links TRBV29-1 to TRBJ1-2, with D tentatively TRBD1 (6 bases). Germline CDR1 reads SQVTM; CDR2 reads ANQGSEA. With 6 bases removed from V and 5 bases from J, the gap between germline ends came to 13 bases. The CDR3 has 12 amino acids. The CDR3 loop reads CSVYRAPYGYTF. As DNA, the CDR3 is TGCAGCGTCTACAGGGCTCCGTATGGCTACACCTTC.

The chain couples TRBV4-3 to TRBJ2-6; D is unclear. The CDR3 sequence is 16 residues long. Germline V CDR1 and CDR2: LGHNA, YSLEER. Trimming removed 1 base at V and 2 bases at J, with 9 bases between. CDR3 in DNA: TGCGCCAGCAGCCAAGGCCGGACGCCTGGGGCCAACGTCCTGACTTTC. This sequence encodes CASSQGRTPGANVLTF.

This clonotype was observed a handful of times. The V call is TRBV7-9, the J call TRBJ1-1; 9 positions match TRBD1. CDR3 length: 16 residues. Germline trimming cut 1 base from V and 0 bases from J; bases unmatched to any gene: 3. Germline V gene sequence: CDR1 SEHNR, CDR2 FQNEAQ (reference sequence). CDR3 sequence reads: CASSLGQGVMNTEAFF. The CDR3 bases are TGTGCCAGCAGCTTAGGACAGGGGGTAATGAACACTGAAGCTTTCTTT. The full variable domain, completed using reference TRBV7-9 and TRBJ1-1, is DTGVSQNPRHKITKRGQNVTFRCDPISEHNRLYWYRQTLGQGPEFLTYFQNEAQLEKSRLLSDRFSAERPKGSFSTLEIQRTEQGDSAMYLCASSLGQGVMNTEAFFGQGTRLTVV.

The sample holds many counts of this clonotype. The chain couples TRBV20-1 to TRBJ1-2; a weak D match, TRBD1 (5 bases). The ends were cut back, 1 base at V and 5 bases at J, with 8 bases in the middle. Germline V gene sequence: CDR1 DFQATT, CDR2 SNEGSKA (reference sequence). This CDR3 has 12 amino acids. As DNA, the CDR3 is TGCAGTGCTAGAGTGGGGGGTTATGGCTACACCTTC. It codes for CSARVGGYGYTF.

The chain couples TRBV7-9 to TRBJ2-1, with TRBD1 matching 8 bases. This CDR3 region has 14 residues. Germline CDR1 SEHNR, CDR2 FQNEAQ (reference sequence). V gave up 10 bases and J gave up 4 bases; unmatched junction bases: 9. The CDR3 loop reads CAIRTGPGYNEQFF. Here the CDR3 DNA reads TGTGCCATCAGGACAGGGCCAGGGTACAATGAGCAGTTCTTC. The full variable domain, in which reference TRBV7-9 and TRBJ2-1 provide the parts outside the CDR3, is DTGVSQNPRHKITKRGQNVTFRCDPISEHNRLYWYRQTLGQGPEFLTYFQNEAQLEKSRLLSDRFSAERPKGSFSTLEIQRTEQGDSAMYLCAIRTGPGYNEQFFGPGTRLTVL.

V and J are TRBV10-3 and TRBJ2-3, with 7 bases aligning to TRBD2. Germline CDR1 is ENHRY and CDR2 is SYGVKD. The CDR3 is 15 residues long. The V segment lost 5 bases and the J segment 6 bases; nucleotides outside the gene matches: 11. The CDR3 DNA reads as TGTGCCATCAGTCCGTTTGCGGGGGAGGGGGATACGCAGTATTTT. Translating gives CAISPFAGEGDTQYF.

This clonotype appeared a few times. V usage is TRBV27 and J usage is TRBJ2-5, with 10 nucleotides matching TRBD2. Germline V CDR1 and CDR2: MNHEY, SMNVEV (reference sequence). The V gene end was trimmed by 5 bases and the J gene end by 1 base; junction bases not matched to a gene: 13. This CDR3 spans 18 amino acids. The CDR3 loop reads CASSPRGGAGGFQETQYF. In DNA, the CDR3 is TGTGCCAGCAGTCCCCGCGGGGGAGCGGGAGGGTTCCAAGAGACCCAGTACTTC.

In this sample, this clonotype turned up a few times. V gene TRBV7-9 combines with J gene TRBJ2-7; D perhaps matches TRBD2 (5 bases). Deletions cut 3 bases from V and 6 bases from J, with 12 bases between. Per germline, CDR1 SEHNR and CDR2 FQNEAQ (reference sequence). CDR3 length equals 13 residues. As DNA, the CDR3 is TGTGCCAGCAGCTTTAGTCTAGCCGGCGAGCAGTACTTC. It specifies CASSFSLAGEQYF.

This clonotype was counted ten times or more. The chain links TRBV7-2 to TRBJ2-5, with 9 positions matching TRBD2. V shed 4 bases and J 4 bases; nucleotides not matched to a gene: 4. The CDR3 contains 14 residues. Germline V lookup: CDR1 SGHTA, CDR2 FQGNSA. The CDR3 here is CASSSGLARETQYF. The CDR3 region has the DNA TGTGCCAGCAGCTCGGGACTAGCCAGAGAGACCCAGTACTTC.

This chain joins TRBV12-3 or TRBV12-4 and TRBJ2-7; TRBD2 agrees at 9 bases. V shed 5 bases, J shed 2 bases, and the junction held 10 bases outside the gene matches. The CDR3 has 16 amino acids. CDR3 sequence: CASSHPPSGTAYEQYF. In nucleotides, the CDR3 is TGTGCCAGCAGTCACCCTCCTAGCGGGACGGCCTACGAGCAGTACTTC.

On this clonotype: One end of the junction fails to match germline, which may point to a read error. This rearrangement joins TRBV5-6 to TRBJ2-7; maybe TRBD1 (6 bases). The germline V gene has CDR1 SGHDT and CDR2 YYEEEE. This CDR3 has 11 residues. The CDR3, as DNA: TGTGCCAGCAGCTTGAGCACAGGGAGCAACTTC. It translates to CASSLSTGSNF.

This clonotype appeared many times. V gene TRBV20-1 combines with J gene TRBJ1-1, with D hard to call. V was shortened by 5 bases and J by 2 bases, with 12 bases between the two germline ends. The CDR3 extends over 13 amino acids. Germline CDR1 reads DFQATT; CDR2 reads SNEGSKA (reference sequence). The CDR3 bases are TGCAGTGCTCAGCGCCCCCCTAACACTGAAGCTTTCTTT. It is translated as CSAQRPPNTEAFF.

This chain links TRBV9 with TRBJ2-2; D may be TRBD2 (5 bases). This CDR3 region has 15 residues. Trimming stripped 0 bases from V and 6 bases from J, with 12 bases between. Germline loops: CDR1 SGDLS, CDR2 YYNGEE. As DNA, the CDR3 is TGTGCCAGCAGCGTAGAAGGCGGGTTGGCCGGGGAGCTGTTTTTT. As protein: CASSVEGGLAGELFF. Combining the CDR3 with reference TRBV9 and TRBJ2-2 gives the whole variable domain DSGVTQTPKHLITATGQRVTLRCSPRSGDLSVYWYQQSLDQGLQFLIQYYNGEERAKGNILERFSAQQFPDLHSELNLSSLELGDSALYFCASSVEGGLAGELFFGEGSRLTVL.